One sample yielded the 25 T cell receptor beta chains listed below, sequenced in a study of cytomegalovirus exposure and HLA in healthy donors. Primers: 60 Vbeta forward and 13 Jbeta reverse. Sequencing was performed with immunoSEQ multiplex PCR; in TCRdb, only in-frame clones are kept and a portion is missing. The data contain 150,000 to 250,000 clones, about 82% of them seen just once; the ten biggest clones take up around 2.3%. The specimen was PBMCs. These receptors all come from a woman between 45 and 65 years old in good health and CMV-seronegative.

This chain uses TRBV11-1 with TRBJ1-1; 9 bases are a match to TRBD1. With 0 bases clipped from V and 4 bases from J, the junction kept 6 bases outside the gene matches. Germline V gene sequence: CDR1 SGHAT, CDR2 FQDESV (reference sequence). This CDR3 has 16 residues. The CDR3 protein is CASSLALGTGSTEAFF. CDR3 nucleotide sequence: TGTGCCAGCAGCTTAGCGTTGGGGACAGGGAGCACTGAAGCTTTCTTT.

Only a few counts were recorded for this clone. The chain has TRBV7-9 and TRBJ1-1; no firm D call. CDR1 and CDR2 from the germline V gene are SEHNR and FQNEAQ (reference sequence). Between the trimmed V and J ends, which lost 1 base and 2 bases, there was a span of 8 bases. CDR3 length equals 14 residues. This CDR3 is CASSLERSNTEAFF. CDR3 sequence (DNA): TGTGCCAGCAGCTTAGAGAGATCCAACACTGAAGCTTTCTTT. Full variable domain (outside the CDR3, taken from reference TRBV7-9 and TRBJ1-1): DTGVSQNPRHKITKRGQNVTFRCDPISEHNRLYWYRQTLGQGPEFLTYFQNEAQLEKSRLLSDRFSAERPKGSFSTLEIQRTEQGDSAMYLCASSLERSNTEAFFGQGTRLTVV.

The chain is built from TRBV13 and TRBJ1-1, with D tentatively TRBD1 (6 bases). This CDR3 has 16 residues. The V and J ends lost 0 bases and 4 bases respectively, with 15 bases between them. Germline-derived CDR1 and CDR2 are PRHDT and FYEKMQ (reference sequence). CDR3: CASSLGGGGAATEAFF. The CDR3 nucleotides are TGTGCCAGCAGCTTAGGTGGAGGGGGGGCGGCCACTGAAGCTTTCTTT.

The chain uses TRBV10-2 and TRBJ2-3; the match to TRBD1 covers 11 bases. V lost 2 bases to trimming and J lost 0 bases; unmatched junction nucleotides: 7. Germline V gives CDR1 WSHSY, CDR2 SAAADI. The CDR3 sequence is 18 residues long. CDR3 DNA sequence: TGCGCCAGCAGTGAGAAAGGGACAGGGGGGGCTAGCACAGATACGCAGTATTTT. Its translation is CASSEKGTGGASTDTQYF.

This clone was counted a few times. The chain combines TRBV7-9 with TRBJ1-1; D not resolved. V lost 3 bases and J 1 base, leaving 9 bases between the germline ends. The CDR3 loop spans 14 amino acids. Germline V gives CDR1 SEHNR, CDR2 FQNEAQ (reference sequence). The CDR3 coding sequence is TGTGCCAGCAGCTTTAGGAGGGAGAACACTGAAGCTTTCTTT. This translates into CASSFRRENTEAFF.

This rearrangement joins TRBV5-6 to TRBJ2-5, with a tentative D call TRBD2 (5 bases). V was clipped by 4 bases and J by 7 bases, with 11 bases between them. Germline values: CDR1 SGHDT, CDR2 YYEEEE. The CDR3 contains 12 residues. The CDR3 DNA sequence: TGTGCCAGCAGCATACCTGCGGGGACCCAGTACTTC. It is translated as CASSIPAGTQYF.

The chain recombines TRBV29-1 with TRBJ2-1, with 9 bases identical to TRBD1. CDR1 and CDR2 (germline): SQVTM, ANQGSEA. V lost 6 bases and J lost 9; bases outside the gene matches: 9. The CDR3 extends over 13 amino acids. CDR3 residues: CSVAGTGIREQFF. The CDR3 DNA reads TGCAGCGTCGCCGGGACAGGGATACGTGAGCAGTTCTTC.

The chain links TRBV27 to TRBJ2-1; 10 bases map to TRBD2. This CDR3 contains 19 residues. Germline lookup yields CDR1 MNHEY and CDR2 SMNVEV (reference sequence). Unmatched junction bases numbered 16, after V lost 2 bases and J lost 6 bases. CDR3 bases: TGTGCCAGCAGTTTAAAGGGACTAGCGAATACAAGGAGCTTCAATGAGCAGTTCTTC. Residues: CASSLKGLANTRSFNEQFF.

The chain couples TRBV10-3 to TRBJ2-7, with D possibly TRBD2 on 6 matching bases. CDR3 length equals 15 residues. CDR1 and CDR2 (germline): ENHRY, SYGVKD. Trimming shortened V by 10 bases and J by 0 bases, and 19 bases separated the two germline ends. The CDR3: CATTPGGVVSYEQYF. The CDR3 bases are TGTGCCACCACCCCCGGGGGAGTCGTCTCCTACGAGCAGTACTTC.

The chain employs TRBV5-1 and TRBJ2-5, with TRBD2 identical over 7 bases. J lost 5 bases, V lost 0 bases, and 4 bases had no gene match. Germline values: CDR1 SGHRS, CDR2 YFSETQ. The CDR3 has 14 residues. The CDR3 bases are TGCGCCAGCAGCTTGGAGGGGAGGGACGAGACCCAGTACTTC. Protein: CASSLEGRDETQYF.

V and J are TRBV7-9 and TRBJ1-2, with 10 bases fitting TRBD1. Trimming cost V 3 bases and J 4 bases; bases outside gene matches: 8. The CDR3 has 16 residues. Germline CDR1 reads SEHNR; CDR2 reads FQNEAQ (reference sequence). CDR3 loop: CASSFWTGGNFYGYTF. CDR3 nucleotide sequence: TGTGCCAGCAGCTTTTGGACAGGGGGGAACTTCTATGGCTACACCTTC.

The V call is TRBV30, the J call TRBJ2-5; 12 nucleotides agree with TRBD2. Trimming cost V 4 bases and J 5 bases; bases outside gene matches: 5. CDR3 size: 14 residues. Germline CDR1 reads GTSNPN; CDR2 reads SVGIG (reference sequence). The CDR3 DNA is TGTGCCTGGACGACTAGCGGGAGTGGGGAGACCCAGTACTTC. It translates to CAWTTSGSGETQYF.

As for this clone: This sample also contains other DNA sequences that code for the same CDR3. The chain joins TRBV6-1 to TRBJ2-1; no firm D call. The CDR3 has 15 amino acids. V lost 4 bases, J lost 0 bases, and 10 bases lay in between. Germline assignment: CDR1 MNHNS and CDR2 SASEGT. The CDR3 reads CASSVVGSSYNEQFF. In DNA form, the CDR3 reads TGTGCCAGCAGTGTAGTCGGTAGCTCCTACAATGAGCAGTTCTTC.

The J gene is TRBJ1-1, the V gene TRBV5-6; D not resolved. This CDR3 contains 15 residues. Trimming removed 0 bases from V and 5 bases from J, with 14 bases in between. From germline, CDR1 is SGHDT and CDR2 YYEEEE. The CDR3 DNA follows: TGTGCCAGCAGCTTGGGGGAGCGGGGAGAAACTGAAGCTTTCTTT. It specifies CASSLGERGETEAFF.

This rearrangement joins TRBV29-1 to TRBJ2-2, with TRBD1 identical over 8 bases. The CDR3 spans 14 residues. Germline trimming cut 4 bases from V and 4 bases from J; bases unmatched to any gene: 5. From germline, CDR1 is SQVTM and CDR2 ANQGSEA. The DNA for the CDR3 is TGCAGCGTTGCCAGGGGGCCGAGCACCGGGGAGCTGTTTTTT. It is translated as CSVARGPSTGELFF.

This chain links TRBV7-8 with TRBJ2-3, with 14 bases fitting TRBD2. The J segment lost 0 bases and the V segment lost 5 bases, leaving 10 bases of the junction unmatched. The germline CDR1 and CDR2 sequences are SGHVS and FQNEAQ. The CDR3 covers 19 residues. CDR3 nucleotide sequence: TGTGCCAGCAGCGTGGGACTAGCGGGAGTTGGGTCTAGCACAGATACGCAGTATTTT. It codes for CASSVGLAGVGSSTDTQYF.

Points on this clone: Sequence at one end of the junction differs from germline and may be a read error. This chain links TRBV28 with TRBJ1-1; D unclear. This CDR3 is built from 13 residues. CDR1 and CDR2 (germline): MDHEN, SYDVKM. CDR3 nucleotide sequence: TGTGCCAGCAGTCCATCCCGACACACTGAGGCTTTCTTT. Translation: CASSPSRHTEAFF.

This clone has a single count. At one of its ends the junction is not consistent with the germline gene, which may arise from a read error. CDR3 sequence: CASSFPGTGSSERYF. In DNA, the CDR3 is TGTGCCAGCAGCTTTCCCGGGACAGGGTCGTCCGAGCGGTACTTC. J is TRBJ2-7 and V is TRBV7-2, with TRBD1 matching 9 bases. This CDR3 comprises 15 residues. Germline CDR1 reads SGHTA; CDR2 reads FQGNSA.

J is TRBJ1-1 and V is TRBV11-3; no definite D call. V was trimmed by 2 bases and J by 1 base, leaving 5 bases between them. CDR1 SGHNT and CDR2 YENEEA come from the germline V gene. The CDR3 is made up of 13 amino acids. The CDR3 reads CASSLYPNTEAFF. The CDR3 nucleotides read TGTGCCAGCAGCTTATATCCGAACACTGAAGCTTTCTTT.

J is TRBJ2-3 and V is TRBV14; 9 bases map to TRBD2. Germline V gene sequence: CDR1 SGHDN, CDR2 FVKESK. The CDR3 covers 18 residues. J lost 0 bases, V lost 4 bases, and 11 bases had no gene match. CDR3 amino acids: CASSRQSLAGSSTDTQYF. Here the CDR3 DNA reads TGTGCCAGCAGCCGCCAATCCCTAGCGGGGTCTAGCACAGATACGCAGTATTTT.

J is TRBJ1-1 and V is TRBV18; D is perhaps TRBD1 (6 bases). The germline gives CDR1 KGHSH, CDR2 LQKENI. The CDR3 sequence is 17 residues long. V was shortened by 2 bases and J by 3 bases, with 19 bases between the two germline ends. The CDR3 DNA follows: TGTGCCAGCTCACCAAAGGCCGGGGGGCTAGGGGACACTGAAGCTTTCTTT. Protein: CASSPKAGGLGDTEAFF.

The rearrangement uses TRBV9 and TRBJ2-5, with 9 bases identical to TRBD2. The CDR3 runs 18 residues. V lost 1 base and J lost 0; bases outside the gene matches: 10. Germline V gives CDR1 SGDLS, CDR2 YYNGEE. For the CDR3, the DNA is TGTGCCAGCAGCGTAAATAGGTTGCGGGAGGGTGACCAAGAGACCCAGTACTTC. Translation: CASSVNRLREGDQETQYF.

The V gene is TRBV11-2, the J gene TRBJ2-2; D possibly corresponds to TRBD1 (5 bases). Between the trimmed V and J ends, which lost 3 bases and 4 bases, there was a span of 15 bases. The CDR3 length is 16 residues. From germline, CDR1 is SGHAT and CDR2 FQNNGV. This CDR3 is CASSFIRAEFTGELFF. The CDR3 coding sequence is TGTGCCAGCAGCTTCATCAGGGCAGAATTCACCGGGGAGCTGTTTTTT.

The chain links TRBV21-1 to TRBJ2-1; the tabulated D call, TRBD1, remains unverified against the DNA. TRBV21-1 is tagged as a pseudogene. The CDR3 totals 16 residues. CDR3 DNA: TGTGCCAGCAGCAAAAGGGTCCAGGGGGCTGGCAATGAGCAGTTCTTC. Amino acids: CASSKRVQGAGNEQFF.

The gene calls are TRBV5-6 and TRBJ2-5, with 7 bases fitting TRBD1. Germline V gene sequence: CDR1 SGHDT, CDR2 YYEEEE. With V trimmed by 9 bases and J by 0 bases, 17 bases remained unmatched. The CDR3 totals 17 residues. The CDR3 spells CANIPPGQQDNQETQYF. The CDR3 DNA sequence: TGTGCCAACATTCCTCCGGGACAGCAAGACAACCAAGAGACCCAGTACTTC. The full variable domain, rest sourced from reference TRBV5-6 and TRBJ2-5, is DAGVTQSPTHLIKTRGQQVTLRCSPKSGHDTVSWYQQALGQGPQFIFQYYEEEERQRGNFPDRFSGHQFPNYSSELNVNALLLGDSALYLCANIPPGQQDNQETQYFGPGTRLLVL.